This record looks at one T cell receptor (beta chain) sequence and its context. This sample was included in a study of blood T cell repertoires in COVID-19. At the level of the study: The United States, Italy and Spain were the sources of the acute and convalescent COVID-19 samples. In each case, the material was cDNA or gDNA derived from T cells, B-cell-depleted T cells, or PBMCs.

Adults between roughly 18 and 95 years of age took part from about two dozen US areas. Self-reported history from a screening survey and questionnaire set each donor's cohort. The trim removed 3 bases at V and 3 bases at J, leaving 4 bases unmatched. The CDR3 covers 15 residues. CDR1 and CDR2 (germline): LNHDA, SQIVND (reference sequence). Measured with immunoSEQ multiplex PCR; TCRdb has only the in-frame clones, and not every one. The table shows more than 150,000 clones, with less than 90% occurring only once. The specimen was PBMCs or T cells enriched from blood (not recorded which). This rearrangement joins TRBV19 to TRBJ1-5; 8 bases map to TRBD1. The receptor's source is a woman aged 50 to 65 who had recovered from COVID-19. CDR3 sequence reads: CASSIGQGANQPQHF. The CDR3 nucleotides are TGTGCCAGTAGTATTGGCCAGGGGGCCAATCAGCCCCAGCATTTT.